This T cell receptor (beta chain) was identified during a study of T cell repertoires in cytomegalovirus infection (dated by TCRdb to the late 2010s). About the investigation overall: Peptide stimulations targeted recently identified HLA-C-restricted CMV epitopes, whose presentation resists viral immunomodulation, together with well-studied HLA-B-restricted epitopes. Donor HLA type was relevant to the analysis, because carriage of CMV infection together with the matching HLA type was indicated by public TCR beta signatures. Findings and caveats that apply to the study as a whole: In the ex vivo response, HLA-C-restricted CMV-specific TCR beta clonotypes were dominant, and in two of eight donors the single most frequent clonotype came from this HLA-C-restricted group. Cumulative frequency of public TCR beta family members discriminated carriers of CMV infection plus the relevant HLA type in this cohort and an independent approximately 350-donor cohort.

As regards this clonotype: Its binding antigen is unknown. Within one base of it there is no much larger clone, and no base qualities were kept.

The treatment or condition label corresponds to: in vitro stimulation with specific CMV peptide epitopes to enrich CMV-specific T cells. The CDR3, cysteine through phenylalanine, is 14 amino acids long. Just CDR3 DNA is preserved here, 42 bases in frame from base 1. A distance of 13 bases separates the germline ends of V and J, which lose 5 bases and 2 bases respectively. As encoded in the germline V gene (reference sequence), CDR1 is SGHKS while CDR2 is YYEKEE. TCRdb shows the sequencer as Illumina HiSeq 1500. TCRdb trimmed public reads at Q25 via fastp, called clones via MiXCR and kept in-frame beta chains. A single entry per CDR3 protein holds the most common genes and DNA from its merged rows. Within this sample are 86,000 or so distinct CDR3 sequences, with 20% to 30% of them counted one time only. The ten largest clonotypes hold roughly 50% of the sample.

The specimen comprised CD8+ T cells from cultured PBMCs, sampled from culture after CMV antigen stimulation. The source of this sequence is a human donor in good health (CMV status not recorded). Some clones in this sample may be carry-over from other donors' samples. The chain employs TRBV5-5 and TRBJ1-1, with TRBD1 as a weak D call on 6 bases. The CDR3 protein sequence reads: CASRNLGGNTEAFF. The nucleotide sequence is TGTGCCAGCAGAAACCTAGGGGGAAACACTGAAGCTTTCTTT.